This is a list of T cell receptor beta chains from one sample in a study of blood T cell repertoires in COVID-19. The repertoire was sequenced with immunoSEQ multiplex PCR; TCRdb's copy has only in-frame clones and lacks some. The sample lists 140,000 to 150,000 clones; 65% to 90% were seen once. The specimen was peripheral blood. The receptors derive from a human donor in a cohort sampled during active COVID-19. Both conserved end residues are part of each CDR3. Fields, in order: V gene, D gene, clone size, J gene, CDR3 DNA, CDR3 protein. A D gene is named only where the DNA matches it firmly. Size values are once, few and many counts, or a class for expanded clones, and some rows have none.

TRBV12-3/TRBV12-4	NA	NA	TRBJ1-5	TGTGCCAGCAGTTTGGGAGGGGCTCAGCCCCAGCATTTT	CASSLGGAQPQHF
TRBV6-5	TRBD1	NA	TRBJ1-2	TGTGCCAGCAGTACCGGGACAGGGAACTATGGCTACACCTTC	CASSTGTGNYGYTF
TRBV28	NA	NA	TRBJ2-6	TGTGCCAGCAGAAGAGACTCTGGGGCCAACGTCCTGACTTTC	CASRRDSGANVLTF
TRBV9	NA	few	TRBJ1-2	TGTGCCAGCAGCCTACAGGAGAACTATGGCTACACCTTC	CASSLQENYGYTF
TRBV5-1	TRBD2	once	TRBJ2-7	TGCGCCAGCAGCGCCTGGACTAGCCCCGGCGAGCAGTACTTC	CASSAWTSPGEQYF
TRBV19	TRBD2	NA	TRBJ2-3	TGTGCCAGTAGACGGACTAGCGGGAGGGCCACAGATACGCAGTATTTT	CASRRTSGRATDTQYF
TRBV6-5	TRBD2	NA	TRBJ2-7	TGTGCCAGCAGTTACTCTTTTGCGGGAGCAACGTACGAGCAGTACTTC	CASSYSFAGATYEQYF
TRBV12-3/TRBV12-4	NA	NA	TRBJ1-6	TGTGCCAGCAGTTTTATGAATTCACCCCTCCACTTT	CASSFMNSPLHF
TRBV7-9	TRBD2	NA	TRBJ2-1	TGTGCCAGCAGTTCAAGAAGCGGGAAAGACAATGAGCAGTTCTTC	CASSSRSGKDNEQFF
TRBV6-6	NA	NA	TRBJ2-7	TGTGCCAGCAGGGACTCGTCGGAGACCTACGAGCAGTACTTC	CASRDSSETYEQYF
TRBV28	NA	NA	TRBJ1-4	TGTGCCAGCAACTCCCCGGGTGAAAAACTGTTTTTT	CASNSPGEKLFF
TRBV24-1	NA	NA	TRBJ2-7	TGTGCCACCAGTGACTCTAACTCCTACGAGCAGTACTTC	CATSDSNSYEQYF
TRBV27	TRBD1	NA	TRBJ1-5	TGTGCCAGCAAGACAGGGGACCAAAACAATCAGCCCCAGCATTTT	CASKTGDQNNQPQHF
TRBV7-9	TRBD1	NA	TRBJ1-4	TGTGCCAGCAGCTTCGGACAGGGTGACGAAAAACTGTTTTTT	CASSFGQGDEKLFF
TRBV19	NA	NA	TRBJ2-7	TGTGCCAGTAGCCTCAACGGGGACTCTAACTACGAGCAGTACTTC	CASSLNGDSNYEQYF
TRBV6-2/TRBV6-3	TRBD2	NA	TRBJ2-1	TGTGCCAGCAGTTACGGGGCGGGAGGGCCCAGTGGTGAGCAGTTCTTC	CASSYGAGGPSGEQFF
TRBV6-5	TRBD1	NA	TRBJ1-2	TGTGCCAGCAGTACCGGGACAGGCCGTCGATCTGGCTACACCTTC	CASSTGTGRRSGYTF
TRBV12-3/TRBV12-4	NA	medium-sized	TRBJ1-2	TGTGCCAGCAGTTTAGCAGGGGCGCGTGGCTACACCTTC	CASSLAGARGYTF
TRBV7-2	TRBD1	few	TRBJ1-5	TGTGCCAGCAGCGGACAGGGGGTCAATCAGCCCCAGCATTTT	CASSGQGVNQPQHF
TRBV7-2	TRBD2	NA	TRBJ2-1	TGTGCCAGCAGCTTAGGGACACTAGCGGAGCAGTTCTTC	CASSLGTLAEQFF
TRBV19	TRBD1	once	TRBJ1-2	TGTGCCAGTAGTATTGATCGGGACAGGGACTACTATGGCTACACCTTC	CASSIDRDRDYYGYTF
TRBV29-1	NA	NA	TRBJ2-7	TGCAGCGTTGAGGCGGGCGCTCGTGCTGGTGCCTACGAGCAGTACTTC	CSVEAGARAGAYEQYF
TRBV29-1	NA	NA	TRBJ2-1	TGCAGCGGGAAGGCAGGGTCAATCAATGAGCAGTTCTTC	CSGKAGSINEQFF
TRBV25-1	TRBD1	NA	TRBJ2-7	TGTGCCAGCAGTCAACCCGGGACAGGGGTCGAGCAGTACTTC	CASSQPGTGVEQYF
TRBV18	TRBD1	NA	TRBJ1-1	TGTGCCAGCTCATCGGGACAGGGGGAAGCAGCTTTCTTT	CASSSGQGEAAFF
TRBV7-9	TRBD1	once	TRBJ1-1	TGTGCCAGCAGCTTACGCCAGGGGGGAGACACTGAAGCTTTCTTT	CASSLRQGGDTEAFF
TRBV28	TRBD2	NA	TRBJ2-1	TGTGCCAGCAGTTCGCGGGAGCGCATAAATGAGCAGTTCTTC	CASSSRERINEQFF
TRBV12-3/TRBV12-4	TRBD1	few	TRBJ2-7	TGTGCCAGCAGCCCTGGGACAGGACAGCAGTACTTC	CASSPGTGQQYF
TRBV19	TRBD2	NA	TRBJ2-7	TGTGCCAGTAGTATAGCTATGGATCGGAGCGGGAGGGTCTACGAGCAGTACTTC	CASSIAMDRSGRVYEQYF
TRBV5-1	NA	NA	TRBJ2-7	TGCGCCAGCAGCTTGGCCTCAGGGGTCCCCTCCTACGAGCAGTACTTC	CASSLASGVPSYEQYF
TRBV20-1	NA	NA	TRBJ2-7	TGCAGTGCTAGTAGTCTGGGGCTGTACGAGCAGTACTTC	CSASSLGLYEQYF
TRBV5-1	TRBD1	NA	TRBJ1-1	TGCGCCAGCAGCTTACAAAACAGGGGTCGGTTTGAAGCTTTCTTT	CASSLQNRGRFEAFF
TRBV27	NA	NA	TRBJ2-5	TGTGCCAGCAGTTTATCGGGGGGATTCCAAGAGACCCAGTACTTC	CASSLSGGFQETQYF
TRBV28	TRBD2	NA	TRBJ2-7	TGTGCCAGCAGTTTTTTTATCGTAGCGGGACGGTACGAGCAGTACTTC	CASSFFIVAGRYEQYF
TRBV28	NA	few	TRBJ2-7	TGTGCCAGCAGTTTATCTGGACTTGTTGTGAAGTACTTC	CASSLSGLVVKYF
TRBV5-4	TRBD2	NA	TRBJ2-1	TGTGCCAGCAGCGTGGGACTAGCGGCTGAGCAGTTCTTC	CASSVGLAAEQFF
TRBV7-8	NA	NA	TRBJ1-4	TGTGCCAGCCTCCTGGGGACATCTGCAACTAATGAAAAACTGTTTTTT	CASLLGTSATNEKLFF
TRBV7-9	NA	NA	TRBJ2-3	TGTGCCAGCAGCTTAGAGGGAGGCCACACAGATACGCAGTATTTT	CASSLEGGHTDTQYF
TRBV7-3	NA	NA	TRBJ1-1	TGTGCCAGCAGCCCTGGGCGTGGGACACCGAACACTGAAGCTTTCTTT	CASSPGRGTPNTEAFF
TRBV5-1	TRBD2	NA	TRBJ2-1	TGCGCCAGCAGCTCCGGACTAGCAGGATCAATCGATGAGCAGTTCTTC	CASSSGLAGSIDEQFF
TRBV14	NA	NA	TRBJ2-5	TGTGCCAGCAGCTCAGGAGAGACCCAGTACTTC	CASSSGETQYF
TRBV11-3	NA	NA	TRBJ2-7	TGTGCCAGCAGCGATAGAGGGAAGGTACCCTACGAGCAGTACTTC	CASSDRGKVPYEQYF
TRBV5-1	NA	NA	TRBJ2-1	TGCGCCAGCGGCGCAGGGCTTTCTAACAATGAGCAGTTCTTC	CASGAGLSNNEQFF
TRBV28	NA	NA	TRBJ2-3	TGTGCCAGCGATCCACTAGCAGGGGGGAGCGCAGATACGCAGTATTTT	CASDPLAGGSADTQYF
TRBV6-6	TRBD2	NA	TRBJ2-5	TGTGCCAGCTCACTAGCGGGAGAATGGGAGACCCAGTACTTC	CASSLAGEWETQYF
TRBV28	TRBD2	NA	TRBJ2-7	TGTGCCAGCAGTCATCGGACTAGCGGGAAATATAGCTCCTACGAGCAGTACTTC	CASSHRTSGKYSSYEQYF
TRBV7-2	NA	once	TRBJ2-7	TGTGCCAGCAGCCTAAGTGATGTCCCTCCAATTTACGAGCAGTACTTC	CASSLSDVPPIYEQYF
TRBV13	NA	NA	TRBJ1-6	TGTGCCAGCAGCTTACGCGACCGGGATTATAATTCACCCCTCCACTTT	CASSLRDRDYNSPLHF
TRBV5-5	NA	NA	TRBJ1-1	TGTGCCAGCAGCTTCGTCCCGGGAAACACTGAAGCTTTCTTT	CASSFVPGNTEAFF
TRBV7-2	TRBD2	few	TRBJ2-7	TGTGCCAGCAGCTTGGTAGCGGGAGCTCACGAGCAGTACTTC	CASSLVAGAHEQYF
TRBV27	NA	NA	TRBJ1-5	TGTGCCAGCAAGGAAATCGGGAGCCCAGATCAGCCCCAGCATTTT	CASKEIGSPDQPQHF
TRBV7-9	NA	NA	TRBJ1-4	TGTGCCAGCAGCCGGACAGCCTCTAATGAAAAACTGTTTTTT	CASSRTASNEKLFF
TRBV7-7	TRBD2	NA	TRBJ2-3	TGTGCCAGCAGCTTTAGCGGGAATGGAGATACGCAGTATTTT	CASSFSGNGDTQYF
TRBV4-1	NA	NA	TRBJ2-7	TGCGCCAGCAGCCAAGATTCAGTTCGGGAGAGTCGCTACGAGCAGTACTTC	CASSQDSVRESRYEQYF
TRBV15	TRBD1	NA	TRBJ1-5	TGTGCCACCGCTGACAGGGCGTATAGCAATCAGCCCCAGCATTTT	CATADRAYSNQPQHF
TRBV4-1	NA	NA	TRBJ2-7	TGCGCCAGCAGCCAGCAGCTAGCAATGAGCTCCTACGAGCAGTACTTC	CASSQQLAMSSYEQYF
TRBV6-5	TRBD1	NA	TRBJ1-5	TGTGCCAGCGCCCCTACAGGGGCTGGCAATCAGCCCCAGCATTTT	CASAPTGAGNQPQHF